These 20 T cell receptor beta chains originate from one sample sequenced in a study of CXCR3-negative and CXCR3-positive naive CD8 T cells. The TRB cDNA libraries were prepared by 5' RACE with UMI labels. Following a re-call of the 5' RACE reads, TCRdb has one entry per CDR3 protein and lacks DNA. The table for this sample gives under 30,000 distinct CDR3 sequences. The sequencing input was memory CD8+ T cells from blood. Source of these receptors: a human donor in good health. Some clones in this sample may be carry-over from other donors' samples.

The chain links TRBV7-9 to TRBJ1-2; as DNA is missing, the TRBD1 call by TCRdb cannot be tested. The CDR3 consists of 15 residues. Germline V gives CDR1 SEHNR, CDR2 FQNEAQ (reference sequence). The CDR3 loop reads CASSLIRQGDYGYTF.

The chain joins TRBV6-5 to TRBJ2-5; TCRdb indicates TRBD2, and absent DNA this call remains unverified. From germline, CDR1 is MNHEY and CDR2 SVGAGI. This CDR3 has 15 amino acids. CDR3: CASRSGLAGVETQYF.

V gene TRBV2 combines with J gene TRBJ1-1. The germline V gene encodes CDR1 SNHLY and CDR2 FYNNEI. CDR3 length equals 13 residues. The CDR3 loop reads CASSSTGNTEAFF.

The V and J genes are TRBV19 and TRBJ2-6. This CDR3 has 15 amino acids. Germline V gives CDR1 LNHDA, CDR2 SQIVND (reference sequence). This CDR3 reads CASSVQLSGANVLTF.

V and J are TRBV7-9 and TRBJ2-7. The CDR3 length is 13 residues. Germline assignment: CDR1 SEHNR and CDR2 FQNEAQ (reference sequence). The CDR3: CASSHQNFYEQYF.

The chain couples TRBV28 to TRBJ2-7; TCRdb's D call, TRBD2, is unchecked because there is no DNA. The germline gives CDR1 MDHEN, CDR2 SYDVKM. The CDR3 sequence is 16 residues long. The CDR3 reads CASSLLNREGRDEQYF.

This chain joins TRBV21-1 and TRBJ2-3; TCRdb reports TRBD1, a call that lacks DNA to check it against. TRBV21-1 constitutes a pseudogene. The CDR3 spans 17 residues. The CDR3 here is CASSNTQRDRATDTQYF.

The V call is TRBV28, the J call TRBJ2-7; the D gene TCRdb calls, TRBD1, cannot be checked with no DNA. The germline CDR1 and CDR2 sequences are MDHEN and SYDVKM. The CDR3 is 18 amino acids. The CDR3 sequence is CASSLAGQGDNPTDEQYF.

CDR3 sequence: CSVLGQTNYGYTF. The genes are TRBV29-1 and TRBJ1-2; TCRdb outputs TRBD1, but without DNA this stays unchecked. From germline, CDR1 is SQVTM and CDR2 ANQGSEA. The CDR3 runs 13 residues.

This rearrangement joins TRBV27 to TRBJ2-7; TCRdb names TRBD2, which stays unverified in the absence of DNA. In germline, CDR1 is MNHEY, CDR2 SMNVEV (reference sequence). The CDR3 contains 12 residues. The CDR3 protein is CASSLAGGEQYF.

This chain uses TRBV6-2 or TRBV6-3 with TRBJ2-1. From germline, CDR1 is MNHEY and CDR2 SVGEGT. The CDR3 totals 13 residues. CDR3 region: CASSTLAWNEQFF.

The chain carries TRBV15 and TRBJ1-1; lacking DNA, the TRBD1 call made by TCRdb goes unchecked. Germline values: CDR1 LNHNV, CDR2 YYDKDF (reference sequence). The CDR3 consists of 14 residues. The chain's CDR3 is CATGADALNTEAFF.

The chain is built from TRBV6-4 and TRBJ2-3; TCRdb picks TRBD1, but there is no DNA to check that call. Germline V CDR1 and CDR2: MRHNA, SNTAGT. The CDR3 is 16 residues long. CDR3 sequence reads: CASSDSRDRGTDTQYF.

The J gene is TRBJ2-3, the V gene TRBV7-2. The CDR3 runs 14 residues. CDR1 is SGHTA, CDR2 FQGNSA, per germline. The CDR3 reads CASSIGPTGDTQYF.

This rearrangement joins TRBV7-9 to TRBJ2-3. Germline lookup yields CDR1 SEHNR and CDR2 FQNEAQ (reference sequence). The CDR3 sequence is 16 residues long. CDR3: CASSLAPTVNTDTQYF.

Considering frequency, this clonotype is medium-sized. The CDR3 region is CASSFRGLFYEQYF. The chain links TRBV5-6 to TRBJ2-7; checking the TCRdb D call of TRBD1 is not possible without DNA. Germline V CDR1 and CDR2: SGHDT, YYEEEE. The CDR3 is made up of 14 amino acids. Combining the CDR3 with reference TRBV5-6 and TRBJ2-7 gives the whole variable domain DAGVTQSPTHLIKTRGQQVTLRCSPKSGHDTVSWYQQALGQGPQFIFQYYEEEERQRGNFPDRFSGHQFPNYSSELNVNALLLGDSALYLCASSFRGLFYEQYFGPGTRLTVT.

This clonotype shows up as medium-sized by frequency. The chain links TRBV7-9 to TRBJ2-7. The germline gives CDR1 SEHNR, CDR2 FQNEAQ (reference sequence). This CDR3 has 15 residues. The CDR3 sequence is CASSSLPTDDNEQYF.

The chain carries TRBV7-9 and TRBJ2-3. Germline values: CDR1 SEHNR, CDR2 FQNEAQ (reference sequence). The CDR3 has 15 residues. CDR3 residues: CASSLAIGLEDTQYF.

The V call is TRBV29-1, the J call TRBJ2-1. The germline gives CDR1 SQVTM, CDR2 ANQGSEA. There are 13 residues in the CDR3. CDR3 sequence: CSVEDQLINEQFF.

The chain links TRBV7-8 to TRBJ2-1; the TCRdb D gene call, TRBD2, has no DNA to confirm it. Germline V CDR1 and CDR2: SGHVS, FQNEAQ. This CDR3 is built from 16 residues. CDR3 region: CASSLARGMGRNEQFF.